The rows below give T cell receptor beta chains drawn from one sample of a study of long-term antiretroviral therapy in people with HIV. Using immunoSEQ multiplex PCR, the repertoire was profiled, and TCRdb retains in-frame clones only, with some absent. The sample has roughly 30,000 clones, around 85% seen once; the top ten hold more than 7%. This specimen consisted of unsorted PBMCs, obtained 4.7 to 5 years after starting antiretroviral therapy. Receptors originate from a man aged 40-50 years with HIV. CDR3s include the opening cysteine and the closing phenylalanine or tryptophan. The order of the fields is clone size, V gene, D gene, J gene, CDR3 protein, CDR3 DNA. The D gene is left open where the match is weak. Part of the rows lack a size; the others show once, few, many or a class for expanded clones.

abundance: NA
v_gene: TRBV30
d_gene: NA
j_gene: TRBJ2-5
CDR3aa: CAWNKFGNRETQYF
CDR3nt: TGTGCCTGGAATAAATTTGGTAATCGAGAGACCCAGTACTTC

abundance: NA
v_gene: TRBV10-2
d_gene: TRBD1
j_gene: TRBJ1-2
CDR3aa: CASNPKGAFYGYTF
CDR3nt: TGCGCCAGCAACCCCAAGGGGGCATTCTATGGCTACACCTTC

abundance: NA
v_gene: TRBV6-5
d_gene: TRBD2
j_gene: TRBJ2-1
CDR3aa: CASSPGLVPYNEQFF
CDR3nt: TGTGCCAGCAGTCCCGGACTAGTCCCCTACAATGAGCAGTTCTTC

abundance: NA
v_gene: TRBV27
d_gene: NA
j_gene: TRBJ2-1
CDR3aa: CASSPGTTYNEQFF
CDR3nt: TGTGCCAGCAGTCCCGGGACAACCTACAATGAGCAGTTCTTC

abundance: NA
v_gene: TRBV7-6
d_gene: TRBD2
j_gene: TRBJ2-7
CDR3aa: CASSLAPASGSYEQYF
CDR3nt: TGTGCCAGCAGCTTAGCGCCCGCTAGCGGGTCCTACGAGCAGTACTTC

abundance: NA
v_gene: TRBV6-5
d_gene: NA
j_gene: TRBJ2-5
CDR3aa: CASRTRGHQETQYF
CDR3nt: TGTGCCAGCAGGACCCGGGGCCACCAAGAGACCCAGTACTTC

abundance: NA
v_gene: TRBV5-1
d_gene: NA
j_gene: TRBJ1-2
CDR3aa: CASSLGPGGGYTF
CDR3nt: TGCGCCAGCAGCTTGGGACCGGGGGGTGGCTACACCTTC

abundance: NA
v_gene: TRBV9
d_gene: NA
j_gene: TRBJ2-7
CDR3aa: CASSVEGTEPYEQYF
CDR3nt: TGTGCCAGCAGCGTAGAAGGGACGGAGCCCTACGAGCAGTACTTC

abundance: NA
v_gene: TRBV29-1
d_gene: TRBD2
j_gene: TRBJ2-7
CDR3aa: CSVGYRRERYEQYF
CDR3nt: TGCAGCGTTGGTTATCGGCGGGAGCGGTACGAGCAGTACTTC

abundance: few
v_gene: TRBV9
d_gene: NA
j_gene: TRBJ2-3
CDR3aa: CASSVEGDTDTQYF
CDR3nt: TGTGCCAGCAGCGTAGAAGGCGATACAGATACGCAGTATTTT

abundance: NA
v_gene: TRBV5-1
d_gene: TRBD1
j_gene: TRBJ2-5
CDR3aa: CASRRTGEETQYF
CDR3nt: TGCGCCAGCAGACGGACAGGGGAAGAGACCCAGTACTTC

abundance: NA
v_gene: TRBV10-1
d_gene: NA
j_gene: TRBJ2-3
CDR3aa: CASSESAPDTQYF
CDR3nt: TGCGCCAGCAGTGAGTCGGCCCCAGATACGCAGTATTTT

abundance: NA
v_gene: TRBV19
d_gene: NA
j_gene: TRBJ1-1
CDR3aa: CASSLQINTEAFF
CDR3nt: TGTGCCAGCTCCTTACAGATCAACACTGAAGCTTTCTTT

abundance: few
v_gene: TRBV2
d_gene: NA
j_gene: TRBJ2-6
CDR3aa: CASSEGGANVLTF
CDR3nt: TGTGCCAGCAGTGAAGGGGGGGCCAACGTCCTGACTTTC

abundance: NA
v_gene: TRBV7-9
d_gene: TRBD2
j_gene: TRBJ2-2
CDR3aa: CASSLVVSSGVDGELFF
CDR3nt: TGTGCCAGCAGCTTAGTGGTGTCTAGCGGGGTCGACGGGGAGCTGTTTTTT

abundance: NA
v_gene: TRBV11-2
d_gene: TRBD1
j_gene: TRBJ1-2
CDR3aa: CASSLETGLYYGYTF
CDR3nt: TGTGCCAGCAGCTTAGAGACAGGGCTGTACTATGGCTACACCTTC

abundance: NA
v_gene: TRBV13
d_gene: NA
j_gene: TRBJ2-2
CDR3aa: CASSRAGVYTGELFF
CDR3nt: TGTGCCAGCAGTCGAGCGGGTGTGTACACCGGGGAGCTGTTTTTT

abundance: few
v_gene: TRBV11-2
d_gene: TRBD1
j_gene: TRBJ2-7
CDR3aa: CASSRPGQNLYEQYF
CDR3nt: TGTGCCAGCAGCCGACCGGGACAGAATCTTTACGAGCAGTACTTC

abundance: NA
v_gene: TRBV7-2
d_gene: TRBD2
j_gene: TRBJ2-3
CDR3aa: CASSPGTSGYTDTQYF
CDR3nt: TGTGCCAGCAGCCCCGGGACTAGCGGGTACACAGATACGCAGTATTTT

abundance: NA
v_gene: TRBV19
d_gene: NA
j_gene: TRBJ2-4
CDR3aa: CASSIGIVDIQYF
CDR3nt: TGTGCCAGTAGTATAGGTATAGTGGACATTCAGTACTTC

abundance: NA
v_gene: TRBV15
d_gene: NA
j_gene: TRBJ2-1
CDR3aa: CATSRAPGSPNEQFF
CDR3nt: TGTGCCACCAGCAGAGCCCCAGGGTCCCCCAATGAGCAGTTCTTC

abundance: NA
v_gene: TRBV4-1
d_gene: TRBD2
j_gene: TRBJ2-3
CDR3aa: CASSQDELAGATDTQYF
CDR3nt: TGCGCCAGCAGCCAAGATGAACTAGCGGGAGCCACAGATACGCAGTATTTT

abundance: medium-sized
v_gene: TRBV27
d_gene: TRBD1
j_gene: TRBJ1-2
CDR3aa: CASSPQDRVYGYTF
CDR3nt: TGTGCCAGCAGTCCCCAGGACAGGGTTTATGGCTACACCTTC

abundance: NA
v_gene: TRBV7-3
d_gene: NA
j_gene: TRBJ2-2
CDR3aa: CASSLVRGDTGELFF
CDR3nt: TGTGCCAGCAGCCTCGTGAGGGGGGACACCGGGGAGCTGTTTTTT

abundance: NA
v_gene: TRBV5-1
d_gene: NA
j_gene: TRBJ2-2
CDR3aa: CASSLEGVGELFF
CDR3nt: TGCGCCAGCAGCTTGGAAGGGGTCGGGGAGCTGTTTTTT

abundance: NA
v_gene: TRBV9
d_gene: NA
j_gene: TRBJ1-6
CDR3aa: CASSVSQGISPLHF
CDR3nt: TGTGCCAGCAGCGTATCGCAAGGCATTTCACCCCTCCACTTT

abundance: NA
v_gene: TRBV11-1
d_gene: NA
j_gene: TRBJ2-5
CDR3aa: CASSSPPSSETQYF
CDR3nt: TGTGCCAGCAGCTCCCCCCCTAGCTCAGAGACCCAGTACTTC

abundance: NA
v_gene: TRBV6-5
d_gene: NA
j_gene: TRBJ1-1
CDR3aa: CASSYGGQLNTEAFF
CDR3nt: TGTGCCAGCAGTTACGGAGGACAGTTGAACACTGAAGCTTTCTTT

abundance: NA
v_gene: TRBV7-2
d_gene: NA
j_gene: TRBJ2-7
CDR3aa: CASSLEGVGPNEQYF
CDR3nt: TGTGCCAGCAGCTTAGAGGGGGTTGGACCAAACGAGCAGTACTTC

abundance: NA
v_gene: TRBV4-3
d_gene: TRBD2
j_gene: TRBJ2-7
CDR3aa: CASSHAIGLAGVNYEQYF
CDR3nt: TGCGCCAGCAGCCACGCCATAGGGCTAGCGGGAGTTAATTACGAGCAGTACTTC

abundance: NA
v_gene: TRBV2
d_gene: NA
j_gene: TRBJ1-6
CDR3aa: CASSADDGYNSPLHF
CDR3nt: TGTGCCAGCAGTGCCGATGACGGGTATAATTCACCCCTCCACTTT

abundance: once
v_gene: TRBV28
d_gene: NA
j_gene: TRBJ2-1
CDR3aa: CASSRGQGGRQFF
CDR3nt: TGTGCCAGCAGCCGAGGACAAGGTGGTCGGCAGTTCTTC

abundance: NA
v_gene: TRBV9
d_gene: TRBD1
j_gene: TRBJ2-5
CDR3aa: CASSQGQGTPETQYF
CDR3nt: TGTGCCAGCTCACAGGGACAGGGAACCCCGGAGACCCAGTACTTC

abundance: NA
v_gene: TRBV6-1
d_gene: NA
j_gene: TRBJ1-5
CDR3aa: CASSEGGNPAGLGNQPQHF
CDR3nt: TGTGCCAGCAGTGAAGGTGGAAACCCAGCGGGGTTAGGCAATCAGCCCCAGCATTTT

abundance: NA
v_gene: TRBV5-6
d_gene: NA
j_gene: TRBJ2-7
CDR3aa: CASTSGEEQYF
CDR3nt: TGTGCCAGCACTTCGGGGGAGGAGCAGTACTTC

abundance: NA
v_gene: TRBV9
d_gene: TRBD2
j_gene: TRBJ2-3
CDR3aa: CASSAGGSTDTQYF
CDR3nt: TGTGCCTCCTCCGCGGGGGGAAGCACAGATACGCAGTATTTT

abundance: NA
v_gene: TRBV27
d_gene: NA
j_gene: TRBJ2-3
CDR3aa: CASSLSRVWDTQYF
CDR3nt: TGTGCCAGCAGTTTATCCCGGGTTTGGGATACGCAGTATTTT

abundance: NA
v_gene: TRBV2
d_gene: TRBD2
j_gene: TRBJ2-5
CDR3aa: CASSRLAGGPVGETQYF
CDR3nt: TGTGCCAGCTCCCGGCTAGCGGGGGGGCCGGTAGGAGAGACCCAGTACTTC

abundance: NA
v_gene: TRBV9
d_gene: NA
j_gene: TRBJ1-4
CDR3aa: CASSDGQLNEKLFF
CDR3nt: TGTGCCAGCAGCGATGGACAGTTGAATGAAAAACTGTTTTTT

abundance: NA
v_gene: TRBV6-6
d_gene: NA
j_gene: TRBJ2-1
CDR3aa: CASSSGTLSYNEQFF
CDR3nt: TGTGCCAGCAGTTCCGGGACGCTTTCCTACAATGAGCAGTTCTTC

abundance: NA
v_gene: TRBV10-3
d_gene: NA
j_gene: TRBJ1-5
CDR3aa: CAIIRWGKDNQPQHF
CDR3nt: TGTGCCATCATTAGATGGGGGAAGGATAATCAGCCCCAGCATTTT

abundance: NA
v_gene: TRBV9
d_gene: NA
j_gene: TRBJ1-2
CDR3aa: CASSGGGFYGYTF
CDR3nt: TGTGCCAGCAGCGGGGGGGGTTTTTATGGCTACACCTTC

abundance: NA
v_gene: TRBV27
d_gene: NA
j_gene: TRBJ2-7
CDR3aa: CASKGSAAFTEQYF
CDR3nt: TGTGCCAGCAAGGGCAGTGCGGCTTTCACCGAGCAGTACTTC

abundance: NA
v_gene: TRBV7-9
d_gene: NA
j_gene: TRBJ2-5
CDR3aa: CASSLDGGKTQYF
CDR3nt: TGTGCCAGCAGCTTAGACGGGGGTAAGACCCAGTACTTC

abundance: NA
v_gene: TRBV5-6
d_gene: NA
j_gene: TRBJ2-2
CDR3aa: CASSSRLSGGTGELFF
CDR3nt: TGTGCCAGCAGCTCGCGGCTGAGTGGGGGGACCGGGGAGCTGTTTTTT

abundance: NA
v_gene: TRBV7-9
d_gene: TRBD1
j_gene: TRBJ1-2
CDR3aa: CASSLDTGEYGYTF
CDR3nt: TGTGCCAGCAGCTTAGATACAGGGGAGTATGGCTACACCTTC

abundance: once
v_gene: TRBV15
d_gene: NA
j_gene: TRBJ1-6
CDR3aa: CATSKTASSYNSPLHF
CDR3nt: TGTGCCACCAGCAAGACGGCGAGCTCCTATAATTCACCCCTCCACTTT

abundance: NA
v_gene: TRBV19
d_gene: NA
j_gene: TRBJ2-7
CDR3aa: CASARGQRPYEQYF
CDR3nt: TGTGCCAGCGCTAGGGGTCAGCGTCCCTACGAGCAGTACTTC

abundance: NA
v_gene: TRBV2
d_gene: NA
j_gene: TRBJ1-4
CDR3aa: CASMVPNEKLFF
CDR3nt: TGTGCCAGTATGGTACCTAATGAAAAACTGTTTTTT

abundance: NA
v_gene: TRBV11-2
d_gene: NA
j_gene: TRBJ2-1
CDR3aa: CASSLGPGDHGTEQFF
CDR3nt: TGTGCCAGCAGCTTAGGCCCAGGGGATCACGGTACTGAGCAGTTCTTC

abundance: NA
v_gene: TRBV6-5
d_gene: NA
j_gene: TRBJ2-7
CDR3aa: CASSYSQLSYEQYF
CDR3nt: TGTGCCAGCAGTTACTCGCAACTCTCCTACGAGCAGTACTTC

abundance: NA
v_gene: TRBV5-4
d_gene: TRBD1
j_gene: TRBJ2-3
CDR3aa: CASSLAGGLADTQYF
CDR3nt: TGTGCCAGCAGCTTGGCAGGGGGCCTCGCAGATACGCAGTATTTT

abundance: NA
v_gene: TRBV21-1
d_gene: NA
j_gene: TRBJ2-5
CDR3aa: CASSIQDSQYF
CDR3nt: TGTGCCAGCAGCATCCAGGATTCCCAGTACTTC

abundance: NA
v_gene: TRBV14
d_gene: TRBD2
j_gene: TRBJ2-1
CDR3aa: CASSQDRSGRNNEQFF
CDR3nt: TGTGCCAGCAGCCAAGATCGTAGCGGGAGAAACAATGAGCAGTTCTTC

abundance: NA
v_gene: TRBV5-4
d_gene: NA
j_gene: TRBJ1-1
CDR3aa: CASSHGMNTEAFF
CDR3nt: TGTGCCAGCAGCCACGGGATGAACACTGAAGCTTTCTTT

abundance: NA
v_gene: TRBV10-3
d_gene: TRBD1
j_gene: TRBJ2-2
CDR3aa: CASHGQGATGELFF
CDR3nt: TGTGCCTCCCACGGACAGGGGGCGACCGGGGAGCTGTTTTTT

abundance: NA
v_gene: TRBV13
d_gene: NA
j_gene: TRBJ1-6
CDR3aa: CASSSPGGVGSPLHF
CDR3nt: TGTGCCAGCAGCTCCCCGGGGGGAGTTGGTTCACCCCTCCACTTT

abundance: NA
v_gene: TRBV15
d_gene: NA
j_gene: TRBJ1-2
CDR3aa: CATSRDWSANTF
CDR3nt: TGTGCCACCAGCAGAGATTGGTCAGCGAACACCTTC

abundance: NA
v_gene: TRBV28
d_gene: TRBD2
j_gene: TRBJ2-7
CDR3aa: CASSLYLLAGGNEQYF
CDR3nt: TGTGCCAGCAGTTTATACCTGCTAGCGGGAGGGAACGAGCAGTACTTC

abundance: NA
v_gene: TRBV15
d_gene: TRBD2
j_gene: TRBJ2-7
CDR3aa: CATSRAPSGITYEQYF
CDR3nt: TGTGCCACCAGCAGAGCCCCTAGCGGAATCACCTACGAGCAGTACTTC